These 21 T cell receptor beta chains share one sample of origin, sequenced in a study of molecular identifiers for immune sequencing clone quantification. Via MiXCR, TCRdb re-called the PCR reads, giving one row per CDR3 protein. The table shows 79,000 or so distinct CDR3 sequences, with approximately 23% occurring only once. The specimen was naive CD8+ T cells from blood, with Jurkat cell RNA spiked in. The subset denotes: FACS-sorted CD8+CD4-CCR7+CD45RA+ naive T cells. The origin of the receptors is a human donor in good health. Some libraries in this study had Jurkat cell RNA spiked in.

V and J are TRBV11-2 and TRBJ2-2, with 10 bases aligning to TRBD2. Losses at the gene ends were 5 bases for V and 5 bases for J; bases not matched to a gene: 8. This CDR3 is built from 16 residues. Germline assignment: CDR1 SGHAT and CDR2 FQNNGV. The CDR3 sequence is CASSRQREGRTGELFF. The DNA of the CDR3 is TGTGCCAGCAGCCGACAGCGGGAGGGCCGAACCGGGGAGCTGTTTTTT.

This clonotype was seen a few times. The chain carries TRBV5-8 and TRBJ1-5; D is undetermined. In germline, CDR1 is SGHTS, CDR2 YDEGEE. V lost 0 bases to trimming and J lost 11 bases, with 27 bases between them. This CDR3 is 18 amino acids long. In nucleotides, the CDR3 is TGTGCCAGCAGCTTGGCCGTTTTCAACCCGGGTATACGAGGAGCCCAGCATTTT. Translation gives CASSLAVFNPGIRGAQHF.

This chain links TRBV28 with TRBJ2-1; the D gene is possibly TRBD2 (6 bases). Germline V gives CDR1 MDHEN, CDR2 SYDVKM. The CDR3 runs 15 residues. Trimming stripped 8 bases from V and 8 bases from J, with 22 bases between. The CDR3, as DNA: TGTGCCAGCTGCGCCGAAGACCGGGGGTGGGATGAGCAGTTCTTC. This translates into CASCAEDRGWDEQFF.

This clonotype was recorded many times. The rearrangement uses TRBV14 and TRBJ2-7; a weak D match, TRBD2 (6 bases). V dropped 4 bases and J dropped 2 bases, with 15 bases sitting between them. Germline CDR1 is SGHDN and CDR2 is FVKESK. The CDR3 has 15 residues. CDR3 residues: CASSPGLPWAYEQYF. CDR3 nucleotide sequence: TGTGCCAGCAGCCCGGGACTCCCGTGGGCCTACGAGCAGTACTTC.

The sample holds many counts of this clonotype. The chain joins TRBV7-9 to TRBJ2-2, with D perhaps TRBD1 (6 bases). The V end lost 10 bases, the J end lost 4 bases, and 16 bases lay between the germline ends. CDR3 length: 14 amino acids. Germline V gene sequence: CDR1 SEHNR, CDR2 FQNEAQ (reference sequence). This CDR3 is CATNRDNRTGELFF. In DNA, the CDR3 is TGTGCCACGAACCGGGACAATCGCACCGGGGAGCTGTTTTTT.

V and J are TRBV9 and TRBJ2-7; the D is unclear. CDR1 and CDR2 from the germline V gene are SGDLS and YYNGEE. The V end lost 0 bases, the J end lost 0 bases, and 10 bases lay between the germline ends. The CDR3 has 15 amino acids. The CDR3 DNA follows: TGTGCCAGCAGCGTAGGAGACGAAAGCTCCTACGAGCAGTACTTC. Its protein product is CASSVGDESSYEQYF. Supplemented by reference TRBV9 and TRBJ2-7, the full variable domain reads DSGVTQTPKHLITATGQRVTLRCSPRSGDLSVYWYQQSLDQGLQFLIQYYNGEERAKGNILERFSAQQFPDLHSELNLSSLELGDSALYFCASSVGDESSYEQYFGPGTRLTVT.

This clonotype was picked up many times. This chain joins TRBV19 and TRBJ2-5; TRBD1 might be the D (6 bases). Trimming took off 8 bases at V and 0 bases at J, with 13 bases between the two ends. The CDR3 covers 14 residues. From germline, CDR1 is LNHDA and CDR2 SQIVND (reference sequence). CDR3 protein: CASSSRDNQETQYF. In DNA, the CDR3 is TGTGCCAGTTCATCCAGGGACAACCAAGAGACCCAGTACTTC.

This clonotype was observed a few times. V and J are TRBV29-1 and TRBJ2-1, with D uncertain. Germline assignment: CDR1 SQVTM and CDR2 ANQGSEA. This CDR3 has 14 amino acids. V lost 4 bases to trimming and J lost 6 bases, with 16 bases between them. Here the CDR3 reads CSVVRIKVVNEQFF. The CDR3 nucleotides are TGCAGCGTTGTTCGAATAAAGGTGGTCAATGAGCAGTTCTTC.

The genes are TRBV30 and TRBJ1-2, with 7 bases aligning to TRBD1. The V segment lost 5 bases and the J segment 4 bases; nucleotides outside the gene matches: 10. Germline CDR1 GTSNPN, CDR2 SVGIG (reference sequence). This CDR3 has 14 residues. The CDR3 protein is CAWEPNRGGYGYTF. CDR3 in DNA: TGTGCCTGGGAACCGAACAGGGGAGGCTATGGCTACACCTTC.

This clonotype was counted only a few times. The CDR3 DNA is TGTGCCAGCAGCTTCGTCCCCGGCGGGGGTAACACTGAAGCTTTCTTT. As protein: CASSFVPGGGNTEAFF. This chain links TRBV11-1 with TRBJ1-1; a weak D match, TRBD1 (5 bases). The ends were cut back, 3 bases at V and 2 bases at J, with 16 bases in the middle. Germline values: CDR1 SGHAT, CDR2 FQDESV (reference sequence). The CDR3 runs 16 residues. Combining the CDR3 with reference TRBV11-1 and TRBJ1-1 gives the whole variable domain EAEVAQSPRYKITEKSQAVAFWCDPISGHATLYWYRQILGQGPELLVQFQDESVVDDSQLPKDRFSAERLKGVDSTLKIQPAELGDSAMYLCASSFVPGGGNTEAFFGQGTRLTVV.

This clonotype came up many times. The V call is TRBV29-1, the J call TRBJ2-3, with D possibly matching TRBD2 (6 bases). The germline V gene encodes CDR1 SQVTM and CDR2 ANQGSEA. Trimming took off 5 bases at V and 2 bases at J, with 14 bases between the two ends. The CDR3 spans 14 residues. CDR3 in amino acids: CSVRGLTITDTQYF. The CDR3 nucleotides are TGCAGCGTTAGGGGACTGACTATCACAGATACGCAGTATTTT.

Details on this clonotype: This may arise from a read error, as a much more abundant clone is one base away. The chain joins TRBV20-1 to TRBJ2-3, with D possibly being TRBD1 or TRBD2 (5 bases each). Germline CDR1 is DFQATT and CDR2 is SNEGSKA (reference sequence). Trimming left V 6 bases short and J 4 bases short, with 20 bases between. The CDR3 extends over 15 amino acids. CDR3 bases: TGCAGTGCCCGGGGCGATACGGGTAGCGCAGATACGCAGTATTTT. As protein: CSARGDTGSADTQYF.

This clonotype was found many times. The J gene is TRBJ1-2, the V gene TRBV3-1; 8 bases align to TRBD1. Germline-derived CDR1 and CDR2 are LGHDT and YNNKEL (reference sequence). With V trimmed by 3 bases and J by 4 bases, 7 bases remained unmatched. This CDR3 contains 15 residues. The CDR3 sequence: CASSHLQQGVYGYTF. CDR3 coding DNA: TGTGCCAGCAGCCATCTTCAACAGGGGGTCTATGGCTACACCTTC.

This clonotype was seen many times. The chain employs TRBV7-2 and TRBJ2-7; 9 positions match TRBD2. Germline CDR1 SGHTA, CDR2 FQGNSA. CDR3 size: 15 residues. V was pared by 6 bases and J by 2 bases, with 8 bases of the junction left unmatched. The CDR3 reads CASRPDLAGAYEQYF. For the CDR3, the DNA is TGTGCCAGCAGACCTGATTTAGCGGGGGCCTACGAGCAGTACTTC.

This clonotype came up many times. The chain links TRBV6-2 or TRBV6-3 to TRBJ1-1; no clear D. The V end was cut by 6 bases, the J end by 0 bases, with 8 bases between. This CDR3 has 13 residues. Per the germline V gene, CDR1 is MNHEY and CDR2 is SVGEGT. The CDR3 loop reads CASSPSLNTEAFF. In nucleotides, the CDR3 is TGTGCCAGCAGCCCAAGCTTGAACACTGAAGCTTTCTTT.

As DNA, the CDR3 is TGTGCCAGCAGCTTAGCTCTTGGAGGGGGGGACCAAGAGACCCAGTACTTC. Protein: CASSLALGGGDQETQYF. The rearrangement links TRBV7-8 to TRBJ2-5, with a weak D call TRBD2 (7 bases). The V end was cut by 0 bases, the J end by 0 bases, with 14 bases between. Per germline, CDR1 SGHVS and CDR2 FQNEAQ. The CDR3 has 17 residues.

The chain employs TRBV20-1 and TRBJ2-7; 7 bases line up with TRBD1. The CDR3 extends over 13 amino acids. The germline gives CDR1 DFQATT, CDR2 SNEGSKA (reference sequence). Trimming took 5 bases from V and 3 from J; bases not matched to a gene: 7. CDR3 DNA sequence: TGCAGTGCTCCCCGGGACAGTCTCTACGAGCAGTACTTC. Amino acid sequence: CSAPRDSLYEQYF.

The chain is built from TRBV20-1 and TRBJ2-1; D may be TRBD2 (6 bases). Germline CDR1 is DFQATT and CDR2 is SNEGSKA (reference sequence). CDR3 size: 14 residues. V shed 3 bases and J shed 3 bases, with 12 bases lying between them. CDR3: CSARSRERYNEQFF. CDR3 nucleotide sequence: TGCAGTGCTAGGTCTCGGGAGCGCTACAATGAGCAGTTCTTC.

This clonotype was recorded a few times. The chain combines TRBV12-3 or TRBV12-4 with TRBJ1-5, with a possible D match to TRBD1 (6 bases). This CDR3 has 16 amino acids. V lost 5 bases, J lost 6 bases, and 20 bases lay in between. Here the CDR3 reads CASSPGRAGGSQPQHF. The CDR3 nucleotides read TGTGCCAGCAGTCCCGGGCGGGCGGGGGGCAGTCAGCCCCAGCATTTT.

Only a few counts were recorded for this clonotype. The chain combines TRBV13 with TRBJ2-3; the match to TRBD2 covers 14 bases. The CDR3 spans 17 residues. Germline loops: CDR1 PRHDT, CDR2 FYEKMQ (reference sequence). Trimming took 4 bases from V and 3 from J; bases not matched to a gene: 6. CDR3 sequence reads: CASSYGTSGGRTDTQYF. Here the CDR3 DNA reads TGTGCCAGCAGCTATGGGACTAGCGGGGGTAGGACAGATACGCAGTATTTT.

This clonotype was seen more than once but under ten times. The gene calls are TRBV6-5 and TRBJ1-2; 9 bases agree with TRBD1. In germline, CDR1 is MNHEY, CDR2 SVGAGI. The CDR3 extends over 14 amino acids. Losses at the gene ends were 7 bases for V and 10 bases for J; bases not matched to a gene: 13. DNA of the CDR3: TGTGCCAGCACCCTCGCTTCGGGACAGGGTCACTACACCTTC. Protein product: CASTLASGQGHYTF.